Listed below are T cell receptor beta chains from one sample, sequenced in a study of cytomegalovirus exposure and HLA in healthy donors. Assay: immunoSEQ multiplex PCR; the TCRdb copy retains only in-frame clones and omits some. The data hold approximately 150,000 clones, with 75% to 80% observed a single time. The material sequenced was PBMCs. The receptor set was obtained from a woman aged 40 to 50 in good health and CMV-seropositive. Both conserved end residues are part of each CDR3. A D gene is named only where the DNA matches it firmly. A row's size may be missing; if present it is once, few, many or a size class.

J: TRBJ2-3
length: 18
V: TRBV27
D: NA
size: NA
DNA: TGTGCCAGCAGTCCGCACCGACAGGCATCTTTTAGCACAGATACGCAGTATTTT
CDR3: CASSPHRQASFSTDTQYF

J: TRBJ2-7
length: 16
V: TRBV7-2
D: TRBD2
size: few
DNA: TGTGCCAGCAGCCCCAGACTAGCGGGGGGGCGGCACGAGCAGTACTTC
CDR3: CASSPRLAGGRHEQYF

J: TRBJ2-7
length: 13
V: TRBV7-9
D: TRBD1
size: NA
DNA: TGTGCCAGCAGTTCAGGGGGCACCTACGAGCAGTACTTC
CDR3: CASSSGGTYEQYF

J: TRBJ2-1
length: 15
V: TRBV7-9
D: TRBD2
size: NA
DNA: TGTTCCAGCATCTCACTAGCGGGAGTGTTACATGAGCAGTTCTTC
CDR3: CSSISLAGVLHEQFF

J: TRBJ1-6
length: 13
V: TRBV19
D: NA
size: NA
DNA: TGTGCCAGTAGTATTCCTAATAATTCACCCCTCCACTTT
CDR3: CASSIPNNSPLHF

J: TRBJ2-7
length: 15
V: TRBV4-3
D: NA
size: few
DNA: TGCGCCAGCAGCCCGACCGAGGGGGGGTCCTACGAGCAGTACTTC
CDR3: CASSPTEGGSYEQYF

J: TRBJ2-3
length: 16
V: TRBV30
D: TRBD1
size: NA
DNA: TGTGCCTGGAGTGTTCTCTCCGGGACAGGCACAGATACGCAGTATTTT
CDR3: CAWSVLSGTGTDTQYF

J: TRBJ2-5
length: 16
V: TRBV7-2
D: TRBD1
size: NA
DNA: TGTGCCAGCAGCTTAATTGGGACAGGGGGCCAAGAGACCCAGTACTTC
CDR3: CASSLIGTGGQETQYF

J: TRBJ2-2
length: 15
V: TRBV27
D: NA
size: NA
DNA: TGTGCCAGCAGTTTAACTTGGAGGGGCACCGGGGAGCTGTTTTTT
CDR3: CASSLTWRGTGELFF

J: TRBJ2-1
length: 15
V: TRBV19
D: TRBD2
size: NA
DNA: TGTGCCAGTAGCCTCCTAGCGGGAGGATTCAATGAGCAGTTCTTC
CDR3: CASSLLAGGFNEQFF

J: TRBJ1-1
length: 14
V: TRBV7-9
D: NA
size: once
DNA: TGTGCCAGCAGCTTGGGGGGTGGGGACACTGAAGCTTTCTTT
CDR3: CASSLGGGDTEAFF

J: TRBJ2-1
length: 13
V: TRBV6-1
D: NA
size: NA
DNA: TGTGCCAGCAGTGTTATCTCCTACAATGAGCAGTTCTTC
CDR3: CASSVISYNEQFF

J: TRBJ1-1
length: 15
V: TRBV6-6
D: NA
size: few
DNA: TGTGCCAGCAGTTATGGGGGAGGCGTTAACACTGAAGCTTTCTTT
CDR3: CASSYGGGVNTEAFF

J: TRBJ1-2
length: 13
V: TRBV28
D: TRBD1
size: NA
DNA: TGTGCCAGCAGCCCGGGACAGGGCTATGGCTACACCTTC
CDR3: CASSPGQGYGYTF

J: TRBJ1-5
length: 16
V: TRBV19
D: TRBD1
size: NA
DNA: TGTGCCAGTAGTATAAACGACAGGGGAGTGAATCAGCCCCAGCATTTT
CDR3: CASSINDRGVNQPQHF

J: TRBJ2-1
length: 14
V: TRBV7-9
D: NA
size: once
DNA: TGTGCCAGCAGCTTAGTTGGCAGGTACAATGAGCAGTTCTTC
CDR3: CASSLVGRYNEQFF

J: TRBJ2-7
length: 13
V: TRBV30
D: NA
size: NA
DNA: TGTGCCTGGAGTTCGACAGGTATCTACGAGCAGTACTTC
CDR3: CAWSSTGIYEQYF

J: TRBJ1-5
length: 17
V: TRBV7-2
D: TRBD1
size: NA
DNA: TGTGCCAGCAGCATGACCGGGACAGGGGGCGCTGGCCAGCCCCAGCATTTT
CDR3: CASSMTGTGGAGQPQHF

J: TRBJ1-5
length: 15
V: TRBV5-6
D: NA
size: few
DNA: TGTGCCAGCAGCTTTTATCGATCAGACAATCAGCCCCAGCATTTT
CDR3: CASSFYRSDNQPQHF

J: TRBJ2-1
length: 15
V: TRBV25-1
D: TRBD2
size: NA
DNA: TGTGCCAGCAGTGATACGAGCGGGAGCTTCAATGAGCAGTTCTTC
CDR3: CASSDTSGSFNEQFF

J: TRBJ1-1
length: 14
V: TRBV7-2
D: TRBD1
size: once
DNA: TGTGCCAGCAGCTGGGGACAGCCAATCGCTGAAGCTTTCTTT
CDR3: CASSWGQPIAEAFF

J: TRBJ2-7
length: 14
V: TRBV2
D: TRBD1
size: NA
DNA: TGTGCCAGCAGTGCCGACAGGGGCAGCGACGAGCAGTACTTC
CDR3: CASSADRGSDEQYF

J: TRBJ2-1
length: 14
V: TRBV4-3
D: NA
size: once
DNA: TGCGCCAGCAGCCTTGAGGCCTTCCGAGTAGAGCAGTTCTTC
CDR3: CASSLEAFRVEQFF

J: TRBJ1-1
length: 18
V: TRBV19
D: TRBD1
size: NA
DNA: TGTGCCAGTACACCAAGGGAAGGACAGGGGGCCCCGAACACTGAAGCTTTCTTT
CDR3: CASTPREGQGAPNTEAFF

J: TRBJ1-6
length: 15
V: TRBV6-1
D: NA
size: few
DNA: TGTGCCAGCAGTGCCTCTGGGGGCTCCAATTCACCCCTCCACTTT
CDR3: CASSASGGSNSPLHF

J: TRBJ2-7
length: 15
V: TRBV2
D: TRBD2
size: NA
DNA: TGTGCCAGCAGTCTTAGCGGGAGGGAAATCTACGAGCAGTACTTC
CDR3: CASSLSGREIYEQYF

J: TRBJ1-1
length: 15
V: TRBV5-6
D: NA
size: NA
DNA: TGTGCCAGCAGCTTGGAGGTCAGGGAGGTCACTGAAGCTTTCTTT
CDR3: CASSLEVREVTEAFF

J: TRBJ2-7
length: 12
V: TRBV2
D: NA
size: NA
DNA: TGTGCCAGCCAGGGCAGTTCCTACGAGCAGTACTTC
CDR3: CASQGSSYEQYF

J: TRBJ2-7
length: 15
V: TRBV4-3
D: NA
size: NA
DNA: TGCGCCAGCAGCCAAGCGCCAACTCCCAAGCACGAGCAGTACTTC
CDR3: CASSQAPTPKHEQYF